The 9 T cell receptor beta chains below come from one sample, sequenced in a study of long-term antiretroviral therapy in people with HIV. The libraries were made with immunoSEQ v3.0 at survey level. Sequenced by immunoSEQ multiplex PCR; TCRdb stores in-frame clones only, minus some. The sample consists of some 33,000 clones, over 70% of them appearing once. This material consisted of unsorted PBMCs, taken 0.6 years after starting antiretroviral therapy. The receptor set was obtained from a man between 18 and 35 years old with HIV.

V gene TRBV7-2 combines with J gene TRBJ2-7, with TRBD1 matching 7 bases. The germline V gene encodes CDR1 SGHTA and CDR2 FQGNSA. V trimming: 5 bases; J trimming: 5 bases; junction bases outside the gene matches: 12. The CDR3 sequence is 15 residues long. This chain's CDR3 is CASSTRQGVSNEQYF. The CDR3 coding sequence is TGTGCCAGCAGCACCCGACAGGGAGTGAGTAACGAGCAGTACTTC.

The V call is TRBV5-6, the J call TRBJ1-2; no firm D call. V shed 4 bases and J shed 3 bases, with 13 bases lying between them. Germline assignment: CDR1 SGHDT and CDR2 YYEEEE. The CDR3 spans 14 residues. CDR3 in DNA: TGTGCCAGCAGCGCAAACAGATGGGACTATGGCTACACCTTC. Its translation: CASSANRWDYGYTF.

The CDR3 is CASSWGLGRTDTQYF. The CDR3 DNA sequence: TGTGCCAGCAGCTGGGGGCTTGGTCGGACAGATACGCAGTATTTT. V gene TRBV5-6 combines with J gene TRBJ2-3; possibly TRBD1 for D (6 bases). This CDR3 comprises 15 residues. Trimming left V 3 bases short and J 3 bases short, with 14 bases between. Per the germline V gene, CDR1 is SGHDT and CDR2 is YYEEEE.

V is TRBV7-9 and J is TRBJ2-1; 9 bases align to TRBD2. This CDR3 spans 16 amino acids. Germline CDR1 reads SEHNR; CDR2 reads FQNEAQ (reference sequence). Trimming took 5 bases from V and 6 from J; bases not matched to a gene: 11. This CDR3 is CASSTQGTSRRNEQFF. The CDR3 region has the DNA TGTGCCAGCAGCACCCAAGGGACTAGCCGGCGCAATGAGCAGTTCTTC.

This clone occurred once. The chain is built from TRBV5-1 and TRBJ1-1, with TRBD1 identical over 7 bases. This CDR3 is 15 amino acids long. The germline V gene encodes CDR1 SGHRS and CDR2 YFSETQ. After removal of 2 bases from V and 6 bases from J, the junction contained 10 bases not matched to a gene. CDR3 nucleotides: TGCGCCAGCAGCTTCCGGACAGGCGGAACAGCTGAAGCTTTCTTT. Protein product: CASSFRTGGTAEAFF. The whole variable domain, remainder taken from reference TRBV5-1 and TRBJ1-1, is KAGVTQTPRYLIKTRGQQVTLSCSPISGHRSVSWYQQTPGQGLQFLFEYFSETQRNKGNFPGRFSGRQFSNSRSEMNVSTLELGDSALYLCASSFRTGGTAEAFFGQGTRLTVV.

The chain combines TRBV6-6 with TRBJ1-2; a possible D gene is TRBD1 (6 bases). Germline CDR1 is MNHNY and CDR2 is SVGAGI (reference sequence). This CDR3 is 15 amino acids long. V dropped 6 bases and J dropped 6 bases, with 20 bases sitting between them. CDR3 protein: CASRRGHRGGDGYTF. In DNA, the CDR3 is TGTGCCAGCAGACGAGGACACAGAGGGGGAGATGGCTACACCTTC.

Here the CDR3 reads CASTSGVLNTEAFF. DNA of the CDR3: TGTGCCAGCACATCAGGGGTACTGAACACTGAAGCTTTCTTT. This chain joins TRBV18 and TRBJ1-1, with D perhaps TRBD1 (6 bases). Germline V gene lookup returns CDR1 KGHSH and CDR2 LQKENI. Trimming removed 8 bases at V and 0 bases at J, with 13 bases between. The length of the CDR3 is 14 residues.

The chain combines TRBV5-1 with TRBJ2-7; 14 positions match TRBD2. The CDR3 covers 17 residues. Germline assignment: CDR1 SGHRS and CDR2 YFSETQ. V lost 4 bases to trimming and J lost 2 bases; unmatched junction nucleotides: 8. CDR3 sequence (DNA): TGCGCCAGCAGCAGGGGACTAGCGGGGGCCCCAACCTACGAGCAGTACTTC. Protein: CASSRGLAGAPTYEQYF.

In nucleotides, the CDR3 is TGTGCCAGCAGTCAACACAGCAATAGCAATCAGCCCCAGCATTTT. Amino acid sequence: CASSQHSNSNQPQHF. The rearrangement uses TRBV2 and TRBJ1-5; no firm D call. V lost 5 bases to trimming and J lost 0 bases, with 11 bases between them. The CDR3 has 15 residues. The V gene's germline CDR1 is SNHLY and CDR2 FYNNEI.